The 15 T cell receptor beta chains below all came from one sample that was sequenced in a study of blood T cell repertoires in COVID-19. Profiling relied on immunoSEQ multiplex PCR, and the TCRdb table lists in-frame clones only, not all of them. The repertoire includes some 240,000 clones, roughly nine tenths of them detected once, and around 6.5% sits in the top ten. The sample comprised peripheral blood. The source of these receptors is a man aged 55 to 70 who had recovered from COVID-19.

Concerning this clone: Other DNA sequences in this specimen translate into the identical CDR3. J is TRBJ1-1 and V is TRBV5-4; weak D call: TRBD1 (5 bases). In germline, CDR1 is SGHNT, CDR2 YYREEE (reference sequence). This CDR3 region has 13 residues. The germline V and J ends were trimmed by 1 base and 5 bases, with 9 bases remaining between them. CDR3 in amino acids: CASSLQGSTEAFF. DNA for the CDR3: TGTGCCAGCAGCTTGCAGGGTAGTACTGAAGCTTTCTTT.

This clone has ten or more counts. The chain combines TRBV3-1 (or the pseudogene TRBV3-2) with TRBJ1-3; tentatively, D is TRBD1 (5 bases). Germline CDR1 reads LGHDT; CDR2 reads YNNKEL (reference sequence). This CDR3 comprises 14 residues. The V end lost 4 bases, the J end lost 4 bases, and 11 bases lay between the germline ends. CDR3 nucleotides: TGTGCCAGCAGCCCATCAGGGCTGGGAAACACCATATATTTT. Its protein product is CASSPSGLGNTIYF.

This sequence joins TRBV10-3 and TRBJ1-4, with D perhaps TRBD1 (5 bases). The CDR3 is 15 amino acids. The germline CDR1 and CDR2 sequences are ENHRY and SYGVKD. V was pared by 2 bases and J by 3 bases, with 10 bases between. Here the CDR3 DNA reads TGTGCCATCAGTGAGAGGAGGGGAGCTAATGAAAAACTGTTTTTT. Amino acid sequence: CAISERRGANEKLFF.

This clone was detected only a few times. This chain joins TRBV7-3 and TRBJ2-3, with 7 bases matching TRBD2. From germline, CDR1 is SGHTA and CDR2 FQGTGA. Unmatched junction bases numbered 8, after V lost 6 bases and J lost 5 bases. The CDR3 spans 14 residues. As DNA, the CDR3 is TGTGCCAGCAGTTTAGCGGGCCGGGAAGATACGCAGTATTTT. This codes for CASSLAGREDTQYF. Full variable domain (rest looked up from reference TRBV7-3 and TRBJ2-3): GAGVSQTPSNKVTEKGKYVELRCDPISGHTALYWYRQSLGQGPEFLIYFQGTGAADDSGLPNDRFFAVRPEGSVSTLKIQRTERGDSAVYLCASSLAGREDTQYFGPGTRLTVL.

The rearrangement joins TRBV7-3 to TRBJ2-3; TRBD1 matches 8 bases. The CDR3 consists of 18 residues. With V trimmed by 1 base and J by 4 bases, 13 bases remained unmatched. Germline V gene lookup returns CDR1 SGHTA and CDR2 FQGTGA. The CDR3 DNA reads TGTGCCAGCAGCTTAAAGGCTGGCGGACAGGGAAGGGCAGATACGCAGTATTTT. It is translated as CASSLKAGGQGRADTQYF.

V usage is TRBV6-4 and J usage is TRBJ1-6; the match to TRBD1 covers 7 bases. This CDR3 comprises 17 residues. Germline lookup yields CDR1 MRHNA and CDR2 SNTAGT. V gave up 8 bases and J gave up 1 base; unmatched junction bases: 11. CDR3 loop: CASPSGRGRSYNSPLHF. The CDR3 DNA is TGTGCCAGCCCCAGCGGGAGGGGGCGTTCCTATAATTCACCCCTCCACTTT.

V usage is TRBV19 and J usage is TRBJ1-2; no clear D gene. CDR3 size: 11 residues. The V and J ends lost 10 bases and 5 bases respectively, with 11 bases between them. CDR1 and CDR2 (germline): LNHDA, SQIVND (reference sequence). CDR3 sequence: CATGEEYGYTF. CDR3 nucleotides: TGTGCCACCGGGGAAGAGTATGGCTACACCTTC. The full variable domain, completed using reference TRBV19 and TRBJ1-2, is DGGITQSPKYLFRKEGQNVTLSCEQNLNHDAMYWYRQDPGQGLRLIYYSQIVNDFQKGDIAEGYSVSREKKESFPLTVTSAQKNPTAFYLCATGEEYGYTFGSGTRLTVV.

The rearrangement links TRBV5-5 to TRBJ2-7; 9 nucleotides match TRBD1. The germline CDR1 and CDR2 sequences are SGHKS and YYEKEE (reference sequence). CDR3 length: 16 amino acids. V was pared by 2 bases and J by 4 bases, with 10 bases of the junction left unmatched. Here the CDR3 DNA reads TGTGCCAGCAGCTTCTCGGGACAGGGAAGAGGATACGAGCAGTACTTC. It is translated as CASSFSGQGRGYEQYF.

A word on this clone: Other DNA variants within this sample encode the same CDR3. This rearrangement joins TRBV19 to TRBJ1-2; 9 bases map to TRBD1. V lost 7 bases to trimming and J lost 8 bases; unmatched junction nucleotides: 5. Germline V gives CDR1 LNHDA, CDR2 SQIVND (reference sequence). The CDR3 is made up of 12 amino acids. CDR3 DNA: TGTGCCAGTACCCGGGACAGGGACGGCTACACCTTC. Translation gives CASTRDRDGYTF.

The rearrangement links TRBV28 to TRBJ2-7, with TRBD1 identical over 9 bases. The CDR3 totals 15 residues. Trimming took 5 bases from V and 7 from J; bases not matched to a gene: 12. Per the germline V gene, CDR1 is MDHEN and CDR2 is SYDVKM. CDR3 nucleotide sequence: TGTGCCAGCAGTGGCGCCGGGACAGGGCATAGGGAGCAGTACTTC. As protein: CASSGAGTGHREQYF.

The chain employs TRBV13 and TRBJ2-7; maybe TRBD2 (6 bases). CDR3 length: 14 amino acids. Germline V CDR1 and CDR2: PRHDT, FYEKMQ (reference sequence). V lost 0 bases to trimming and J lost 4 bases, with 10 bases between them. CDR3 region: CASSLGNSGYEQYF. The CDR3 DNA reads as TGTGCCAGCAGCTTAGGTAATAGCGGTTACGAGCAGTACTTC. The entire variable domain, with the rest obtained from reference TRBV13 and TRBJ2-7, is as follows: AAGVIQSPRHLIKEKRETATLKCYPIPRHDTVYWYQQGPGQDPQFLISFYEKMQSDKGSIPDRFSAQQFSDYHSELNMSSLELGDSALYFCASSLGNSGYEQYFGPGTRLTVT.

The CDR3 reads CASSRMEYTEAFF. CDR3 coding DNA: TGTGCCAGCAGCCGAATGGAGTACACTGAAGCTTTCTTT. The gene calls are TRBV5-5 and TRBJ1-1; D is ambiguous. Trimming cost V 4 bases and J 3 bases, with 10 bases left between them. CDR1 and CDR2 (germline): SGHKS, YYEKEE (reference sequence). There are 13 residues in the CDR3.

This chain connects TRBV29-1 to TRBJ1-4; D is undetermined. V gave up 0 bases and J gave up 10 bases, with 15 bases separating them. In germline, CDR1 is SQVTM, CDR2 ANQGSEA. The CDR3 loop spans 14 amino acids. CDR3 amino acids: CSVEDLAVTGKLFF. CDR3 nucleotides: TGCAGCGTTGAAGATCTGGCGGTTACTGGAAAACTGTTTTTT.

The gene calls are TRBV2 and TRBJ1-5; TRBD1 matches 10 bases. V dropped 7 bases and J dropped 7; count of bases not matched to a gene: 10. This CDR3 is built from 15 residues. Germline V gene sequence: CDR1 SNHLY, CDR2 FYNNEI. The CDR3 region has the DNA TGTGCCAGCACCGGGACAGGGGCTTCTCGGCAGCCCCAGCATTTT. It translates to CASTGTGASRQPQHF.

CDR3 amino acids: CATSAGGGNTIYF. The DNA for the CDR3 is TGTGCCACCAGTGCAGGGGGAGGAAACACCATATATTTT. The chain uses TRBV24-1 and TRBJ1-3; 7 nucleotides align to TRBD1. CDR3 size: 13 residues. Germline V CDR1 and CDR2: KGHDR, SFDVKD. V shed 5 bases and J 4 bases; nucleotides not matched to a gene: 1.